The text below deals with one TCR beta chain. This beta chain is an off-target read within a library intended for alpha chains, so its frequency means little. The CDR3 length is 15 residues. J was trimmed by 0 bases and V by 4 bases; bases with no gene match: 3. From germline, CDR1 is LGHNA and CDR2 YNFKEQ. From the RT-PCR reads, TCRdb called clonotypes with MiXCR, one entry per CDR3 protein. This sample has some 6,500 distinct CDR3 sequences, with about nine tenths found just once. The origin of this receptor is a female donor in good health, serving as a healthy control. Sequences were obtained from memory CD4+ T cells from blood. The V call is TRBV4-2, the J call TRBJ2-3, with TRBD2 matching 8 bases. CDR3 loop: CASSRSSGSTDTQYF. In nucleotides, the CDR3 is TGTGCCAGCAGCCGTTCTAGCGGGAGCACAGATACGCAGTATTTT.